This record covers a single T cell receptor beta chain. What it recognizes is unknown. These data belong to a study of cytomegalovirus exposure and HLA in healthy donors. V gave up 2 bases and J gave up 7 bases; unmatched junction bases: 11. Germline lookup yields CDR1 MNHNS and CDR2 SASEGT. The CDR3 extends over 16 amino acids. In the PCR, 60 Vbeta and 13 Jbeta primers were used. Assay: immunoSEQ multiplex PCR; the TCRdb copy retains only in-frame clones and omits some. Altogether 130,000 to 150,000 clones are present, roughly 78% being singletons, with the ten largest covering around 2%. The study's findings and limits: Fewer N-insertions (relative to the roughly 670-donor mean) were reportedly seen in an Asian-associated ancestry cluster in a later analysis. Later analysis indicated greater clonal expansion among HLA-associated TCR beta chains than among equally common other chains.

The chain couples TRBV6-1 to TRBJ1-5; 7 bases align to TRBD1. Input material: PBMCs. The source of this sequence is a man younger than 40 in good health and CMV-seronegative. CDR3 sequence (DNA): TGTGCCAGCAGTGAACGTGAACAGGGGACCGAGCAGCCCCAGCATTTT. This sequence encodes CASSEREQGTEQPQHF.